This T cell receptor (beta chain) is from a study of Graves' ophthalmopathy and Graves' hyperthyroidism. This clonotype was seen a handful of times. Using RNA transcripts, the TCR beta CDR3 regions were amplified. After a first-round RT-PCR with HTBI primers, a second-round multiplex PCR was run. TCRdb re-called the multiplex PCR reads through MiXCR, storing one row per CDR3 protein. This sample yields about 230,000 distinct CDR3 sequences, of which around 50% are seen a single time; around half belongs to the top ten. Orbital computed tomography, together with clinical symptoms, serum thyroxine, TRAb and thyroid ultrasound, was used for diagnosis. Deletions cut 7 bases from V and 1 base from J, with 12 bases between. CDR3 length: 14 amino acids. The germline V gene has CDR1 SNHLY and CDR2 FYNNEI.

Sequenced input: peripheral blood. The chain recombines TRBV2 with TRBJ2-3, with D possibly being TRBD2 (5 bases). This TCR derives from an adult man with Graves' ophthalmopathy. The CDR3 nucleotides read TGTGCCAGCATAAGTGTCGGGGGCACAGATACGCAGTATTTT. Residues: CASISVGGTDTQYF.